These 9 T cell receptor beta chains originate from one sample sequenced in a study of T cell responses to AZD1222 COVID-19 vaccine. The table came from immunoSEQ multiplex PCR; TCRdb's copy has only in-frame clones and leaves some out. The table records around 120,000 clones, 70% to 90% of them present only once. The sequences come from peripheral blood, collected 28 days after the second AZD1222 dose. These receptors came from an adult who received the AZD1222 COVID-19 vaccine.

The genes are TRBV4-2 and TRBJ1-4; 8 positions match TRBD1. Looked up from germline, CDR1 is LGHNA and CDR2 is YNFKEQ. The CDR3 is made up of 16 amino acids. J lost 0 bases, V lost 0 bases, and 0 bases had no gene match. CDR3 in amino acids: CASSQEQGATNEKLFF. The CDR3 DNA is TGTGCCAGCAGCCAAGAACAGGGGGCAACTAATGAAAAACTGTTTTTT.

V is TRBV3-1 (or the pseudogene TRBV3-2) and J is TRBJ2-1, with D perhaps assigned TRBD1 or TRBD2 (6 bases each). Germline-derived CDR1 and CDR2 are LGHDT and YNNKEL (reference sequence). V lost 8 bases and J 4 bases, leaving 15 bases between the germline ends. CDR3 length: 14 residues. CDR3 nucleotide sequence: TGTGCCAGCGCGGGGCAGGGGAGTTACAATGAGCAGTTCTTC. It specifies CASAGQGSYNEQFF.

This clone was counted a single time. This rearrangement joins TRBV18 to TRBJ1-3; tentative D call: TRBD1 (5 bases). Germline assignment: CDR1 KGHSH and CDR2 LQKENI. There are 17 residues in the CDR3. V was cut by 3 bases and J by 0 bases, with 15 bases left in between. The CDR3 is CASSPFPGDASGNTIYF. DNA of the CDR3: TGTGCCAGCTCACCCTTTCCTGGGGACGCCTCTGGAAACACCATATATTTT.

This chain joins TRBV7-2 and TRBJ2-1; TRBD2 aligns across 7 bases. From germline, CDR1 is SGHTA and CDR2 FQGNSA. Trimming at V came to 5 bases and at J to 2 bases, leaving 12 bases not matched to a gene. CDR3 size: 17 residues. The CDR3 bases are TGTGCCAGCAGCCATGGCGGCGGGGGAGGCGCCTACAATGAGCAGTTCTTC. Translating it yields CASSHGGGGGAYNEQFF. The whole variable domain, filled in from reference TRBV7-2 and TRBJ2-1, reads GAGVSQSPSNKVTEKGKDVELRCDPISGHTALYWYRQSLGQGLEFLIYFQGNSAPDKSGLPSDRFSAERTGGSVSTLTIQRTQQEDSAVYLCASSHGGGGGAYNEQFFGPGTRLTVL.

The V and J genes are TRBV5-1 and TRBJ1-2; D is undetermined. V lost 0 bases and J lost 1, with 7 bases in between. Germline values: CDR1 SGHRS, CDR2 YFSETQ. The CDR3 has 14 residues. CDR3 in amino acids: CASSLDGSNYGYTF. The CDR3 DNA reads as TGCGCCAGCAGCTTGGATGGGAGTAACTATGGCTACACCTTC.

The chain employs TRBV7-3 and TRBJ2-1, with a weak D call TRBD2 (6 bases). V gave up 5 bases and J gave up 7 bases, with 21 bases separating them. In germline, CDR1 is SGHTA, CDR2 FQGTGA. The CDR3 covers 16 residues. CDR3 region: CASSPRWEERDNEQFF. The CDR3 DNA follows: TGTGCCAGCAGCCCACGTTGGGAGGAGAGGGATAATGAGCAGTTCTTC. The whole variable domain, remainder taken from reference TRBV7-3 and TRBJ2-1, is GAGVSQTPSNKVTEKGKYVELRCDPISGHTALYWYRQSLGQGPEFLIYFQGTGAADDSGLPNDRFFAVRPEGSVSTLKIQRTERGDSAVYLCASSPRWEERDNEQFFGPGTRLTVL.

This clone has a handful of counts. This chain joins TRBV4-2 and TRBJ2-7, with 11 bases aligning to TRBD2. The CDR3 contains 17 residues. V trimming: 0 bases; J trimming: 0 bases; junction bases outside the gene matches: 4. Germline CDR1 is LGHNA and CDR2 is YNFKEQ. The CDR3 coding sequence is TGTGCCAGCAGCCAAGATCCCCTAGCGGGAGGCTCCTACGAGCAGTACTTC. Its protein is CASSQDPLAGGSYEQYF.

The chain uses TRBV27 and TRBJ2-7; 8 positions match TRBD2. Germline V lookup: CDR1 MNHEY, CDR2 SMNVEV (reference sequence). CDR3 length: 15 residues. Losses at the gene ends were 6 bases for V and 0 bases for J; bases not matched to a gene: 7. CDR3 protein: CASRSSGTLSYEQYF. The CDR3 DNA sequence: TGTGCCAGCAGGAGTAGCGGGACCCTCTCCTACGAGCAGTACTTC.

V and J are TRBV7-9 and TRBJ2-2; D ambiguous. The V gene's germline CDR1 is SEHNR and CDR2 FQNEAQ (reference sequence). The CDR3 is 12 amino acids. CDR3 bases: TGTGTATTCGGCCCGAACACCGGGGAGCTGTTTTTT. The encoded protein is CVFGPNTGELFF.